This T cell receptor beta chain is from a study of cytomegalovirus exposure and HLA in healthy donors. Study-wide findings and caveats: Per a prior analysis, the majority of TCR beta V segments were productive roughly 90% or roughly 30% of the time. The analysis excluded some indistinguishable V segments, including TRBV6-2 and TRBV6-3. Reported results showed that the classifier diagnosed cytomegalovirus status with high specificity and sensitivity. Sequence variants that were highly shared formed a cluster that was likely a sequencing artifact.

This clone was seen only a few times. The antigen is undetermined. PCR employed 60 Vbeta and 13 Jbeta primers. Sequencing was performed with immunoSEQ multiplex PCR; in TCRdb, only in-frame clones are kept and a portion is missing. Found here are more than 150,000 clones, roughly 73% of them singletons; the top ten hold roughly 7.8%. The V gene's germline CDR1 is MNHEY and CDR2 SMNVEV (reference sequence). Trimming removed 2 bases at V and 6 bases at J, with 21 bases between. The CDR3 totals 17 residues. V is TRBV27 and J is TRBJ2-3, with a weak D call TRBD1 (5 bases). This TCR was recovered from a middle-aged woman in good health and CMV-seropositive. The sample comprised PBMCs. The CDR3 reads CASSLVSVGRAEDTQYF. The CDR3 coding sequence is TGTGCCAGCAGTTTAGTGTCAGTGGGCAGGGCGGAGGATACGCAGTATTTT.